The 18 T cell receptor beta chains below all came from one sample that was sequenced in a study of Ad26.COV2.S vaccination and SARS-CoV-2 variants. The repertoire was sequenced with immunoSEQ multiplex PCR; TCRdb's copy has only in-frame clones and lacks some. The table records 300,000 to 400,000 clones, about nine tenths of them present only once. Treatment described: roughly 20 received Ad26.COV2.S at low or high dose, single or two shots; 5 received placebo; per-sample allocation not given. Specimens were obtained on day 63 following the first vaccine or placebo injection. The sequenced sample was peripheral blood, obtained in a trial of Ad26.COV2.S vaccine versus placebo. These receptor sequences come from a person aged 18 to 59 who received the Ad26.COV2.S COVID-19 vaccine or a placebo.

This chain joins TRBV5-4 and TRBJ2-5, with TRBD2 matching 10 bases. The CDR3 totals 15 residues. V dropped 3 bases and J dropped 3; count of bases not matched to a gene: 5. Germline V CDR1 and CDR2: SGHNT, YYREEE (reference sequence). CDR3 sequence: CASSYPGLAKETQYF. CDR3 nucleotides: TGTGCCAGCAGCTATCCGGGACTAGCGAAAGAGACCCAGTACTTC.

This chain uses TRBV19 with TRBJ2-7; 10 nucleotides match TRBD1. V gave up 5 bases and J gave up 3 bases; unmatched junction bases: 7. The germline V gene has CDR1 LNHDA and CDR2 SQIVND (reference sequence). This CDR3 spans 15 amino acids. CDR3 sequence reads: CASSSSGTGVYEQYF. The CDR3 region has the DNA TGTGCCAGTAGTTCCTCTGGGACAGGGGTCTACGAGCAGTACTTC.

This sequence joins TRBV27 and TRBJ2-3; 9 bases fit TRBD2. This CDR3 spans 15 amino acids. V trimming: 5 bases; J trimming: 6 bases; junction bases outside the gene matches: 9. Germline CDR1 reads MNHEY; CDR2 reads SMNVEV (reference sequence). The CDR3: CASSGASGVWDTQYF. CDR3 DNA: TGTGCCAGCAGTGGGGCTAGCGGGGTGTGGGATACGCAGTATTTT.

The J gene is TRBJ1-6, the V gene TRBV6-5; no firm D call. V was pared by 5 bases and J by 10 bases, with 15 bases between. The CDR3 is 14 amino acids. Germline V gives CDR1 MNHEY, CDR2 SVGAGI. Here the CDR3 DNA reads TGTGCCAGCAGTCGCCAGCCCCAGACCTCACCCCTCCACTTT. It codes for CASSRQPQTSPLHF.

The chain carries TRBV10-3 and TRBJ2-1; 14 nucleotides align to TRBD2. CDR3 length: 16 residues. The germline V gene has CDR1 ENHRY and CDR2 SYGVKD. The V gene end was trimmed by 6 bases and the J gene end by 3 bases; junction bases not matched to a gene: 4. The CDR3 spells CAIRTSGGVFYNEQFF. DNA of the CDR3: TGTGCCATCAGGACTAGCGGGGGGGTTTTCTACAATGAGCAGTTCTTC.

The rearrangement links TRBV4-1 to TRBJ2-5, with 9 bases matching TRBD1. The CDR3 loop spans 14 amino acids. The trim removed 3 bases at V and 5 bases at J, leaving 4 bases unmatched. Germline assignment: CDR1 MGHRA and CDR2 YSYEKL. The CDR3, as DNA: TGCGCCAGCAGCCACTGGACAGGGGAGGAGACCCAGTACTTC. Protein product: CASSHWTGEETQYF.

V usage is TRBV24-1 and J usage is TRBJ2-3; D call uncertain. CDR3 size: 16 residues. The V end was cut by 5 bases, the J end by 1 base, with 15 bases between. Germline V gene lookup returns CDR1 KGHDR and CDR2 SFDVKD. CDR3 nucleotides: TGTGCCACCAGTGGCCTCGGACCAGGAGGCACAGATACGCAGTATTTT. Translation gives CATSGLGPGGTDTQYF.

V and J are TRBV4-2 and TRBJ1-1; 7 nucleotides line up with TRBD1. The germline CDR1 and CDR2 sequences are LGHNA and YNFKEQ. This CDR3 comprises 16 residues. V shed 3 bases, J shed 7 bases, and the junction held 14 bases outside the gene matches. Here the CDR3 reads CASSHKGQGVVNEAFF. The CDR3 DNA reads as TGTGCCAGCAGCCACAAGGGGCAGGGGGTGGTTAATGAAGCTTTCTTT.

The chain employs TRBV13 and TRBJ2-3; 8 nucleotides agree with TRBD2. The CDR3 contains 15 residues. In germline, CDR1 is PRHDT, CDR2 FYEKMQ (reference sequence). V shed 1 base and J 4 bases; nucleotides not matched to a gene: 4. CDR3 in DNA: TGTGCCAGCAGCTTAGCGGGGGGGTTGTCAGATACGCAGTATTTT. It is translated as CASSLAGGLSDTQYF.

The rearrangement uses TRBV29-1 and TRBJ1-6; a weak D match, TRBD1 (6 bases). The V gene's germline CDR1 is SQVTM and CDR2 ANQGSEA. With 7 bases removed from V and 7 bases from J, the gap between germline ends came to 17 bases. This CDR3 is 14 amino acids long. The CDR3 loop reads CSAGSGQGNSPLHF. Written as DNA, the CDR3 is TGCAGCGCCGGGAGCGGGCAGGGGAATTCACCCCTCCACTTT.

In this sample, this clone turned up a few times. The chain is built from TRBV27 and TRBJ1-4; TRBD1 aligns across 8 bases. Germline V CDR1 and CDR2: MNHEY, SMNVEV (reference sequence). This CDR3 comprises 15 residues. Unmatched junction bases numbered 2, after V lost 5 bases and J lost 0 bases. CDR3 protein: CASSKQGATNEKLFF. The CDR3 DNA sequence: TGTGCCAGCAGTAAACAGGGGGCAACTAATGAAAAACTGTTTTTT. Based on the CDR3 plus reference TRBV27 and TRBJ1-4, the full variable domain is EAQVTQNPRYLITVTGKKLTVTCSQNMNHEYMSWYRQDPGLGLRQIYYSMNVEVTDKGDVPEGYKVSRKEKRNFPLILESPSPNQTSLYFCASSKQGATNEKLFFGSGTQLSVL.

The chain couples TRBV21-1 to TRBJ1-2. TRBV21-1 is a listed pseudogene. This CDR3 comprises 13 residues. The CDR3 region has the DNA TGTGCCAGCACCAGAGGTCCGGACTATGGCTACACCTTC. Its protein product is CASTRGPDYGYTF.

The rearrangement links TRBV19 to TRBJ1-2; TRBD1 agrees at 7 bases. V gave up 10 bases and J gave up 4 bases; unmatched junction bases: 12. The germline CDR1 and CDR2 sequences are LNHDA and SQIVND (reference sequence). The CDR3 sequence is 14 residues long. The DNA of the CDR3 is TGTGCCACTAGCGAGACAGGGTATGGCTATGGCTACACCTTC. This gives the protein CATSETGYGYGYTF.

The V gene is TRBV7-2, the J gene TRBJ1-5; TRBD1 aligns across 7 bases. The CDR3 is 16 residues long. J was trimmed by 2 bases and V by 5 bases; bases with no gene match: 9. Looked up from germline, CDR1 is SGHTA and CDR2 is FQGNSA. DNA of the CDR3: TGTGCCAGCAGCGAACAGGGGAGGATACGCAATCAGCCCCAGCATTTT. It translates to CASSEQGRIRNQPQHF.

J is TRBJ1-2 and V is TRBV6-5; D uncertain. V was cut by 2 bases and J by 4 bases, with 5 bases left in between. The CDR3 length is 12 residues. The V gene's germline CDR1 is MNHEY and CDR2 SVGAGI. The CDR3 nucleotides read TGTGCCAGCAGTTACCCGGGCTATGGCTACACCTTC. Residues: CASSYPGYGYTF.

The chain combines TRBV20-1 with TRBJ1-1, with 7 positions matching TRBD1. Germline V gives CDR1 DFQATT, CDR2 SNEGSKA (reference sequence). With 3 bases clipped from V and 2 bases from J, the junction kept 9 bases outside the gene matches. The CDR3 is 15 amino acids. CDR3 sequence reads: CSASYRDSINTEAFF. The DNA of the CDR3 is TGCAGTGCTAGTTACCGGGACAGTATAAACACTGAAGCTTTCTTT.

The chain is built from TRBV7-2 and TRBJ2-3; 7 nucleotides match TRBD1. Germline trimming cut 4 bases from V and 6 bases from J; bases unmatched to any gene: 7. The CDR3 is 14 residues long. Germline V lookup: CDR1 SGHTA, CDR2 FQGNSA. CDR3 sequence: CASSSRQGSDTQYF. The CDR3 bases are TGTGCCAGCAGCTCCCGACAGGGTTCCGATACGCAGTATTTT.

The rearrangement uses TRBV2 and TRBJ1-1; D is possibly TRBD1 (6 bases). V gave up 2 bases and J gave up 1 base, with 11 bases separating them. Germline assignment: CDR1 SNHLY and CDR2 FYNNEI. The CDR3 length is 15 residues. The CDR3 bases are TGTGCCAGCAGTGAAAATGGGGGCTGGAACACTGAAGCTTTCTTT. This sequence encodes CASSENGGWNTEAFF. Using reference TRBV2 and TRBJ1-1 for the parts outside the CDR3, the full variable domain is EPEVTQTPSHQVTQMGQEVILRCVPISNHLYFYWYRQILGQKVEFLVSFYNNEISEKSEIFDDQFSVERPDGSNFTLKIRSTKLEDSAMYFCASSENGGWNTEAFFGQGTRLTVV.